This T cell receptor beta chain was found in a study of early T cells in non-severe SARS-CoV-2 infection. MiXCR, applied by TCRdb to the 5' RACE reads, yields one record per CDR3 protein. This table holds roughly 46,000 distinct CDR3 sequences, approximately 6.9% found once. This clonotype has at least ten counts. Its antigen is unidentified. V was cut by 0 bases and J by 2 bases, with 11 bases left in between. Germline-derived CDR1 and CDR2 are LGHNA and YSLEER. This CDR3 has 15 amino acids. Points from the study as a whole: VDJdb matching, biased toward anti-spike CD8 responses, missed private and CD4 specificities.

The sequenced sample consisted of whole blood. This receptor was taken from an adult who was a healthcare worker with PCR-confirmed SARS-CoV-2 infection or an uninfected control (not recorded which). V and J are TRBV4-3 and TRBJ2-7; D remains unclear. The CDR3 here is CASSQDISGAYEQYF. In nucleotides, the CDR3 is TGCGCCAGCAGCCAAGATATATCCGGTGCCTACGAGCAGTACTTC.